The clone carrying this T cell receptor beta chain has just one count. The sample comes from a study of control samples from healthy donors and cancer patients. Libraries were prepared by immunoSEQ multiplex PCR; TCRdb keeps only in-frame clonotypes and omits some of them. The sample records some 73,000 clones, 94% being singletons. The sequence was collected from a woman in her thirties or forties in good health. Sequencing input: blood.

In DNA form, the CDR3 reads TGTGCCAGCAGCTCGTTGACAGGGAAGAACACTGAAGCTTTCTTT. It yields the protein CASSSLTGKNTEAFF. The chain has TRBV7-6 and TRBJ1-1, with TRBD1 matching 7 bases. This CDR3 contains 15 residues. Germline lookup yields CDR1 SGHVS and CDR2 FNYEAQ. The V segment lost 4 bases and the J segment 1 base; nucleotides outside the gene matches: 6.